The 32 T cell receptor beta chains listed next were all sequenced from one sample in a study of T cell responses to AZD1222 COVID-19 vaccine. TCRdb's copy holds only in-frame clones and misses some; the assay was immunoSEQ multiplex PCR. The data contain about 110,000 clones, more than 70% of them singletons. Sequencing was performed on peripheral blood, taken on day 0 of AZD1222 vaccination. These receptors all come from an adult in good health.

With respect to this clone: This same CDR3 is encoded by further DNA sequences in the sample. The chain is built from TRBV28 and TRBJ1-4; a weak D match, TRBD1 (6 bases). The germline V and J ends were trimmed by 3 bases and 8 bases, with 13 bases remaining between them. This CDR3 has 14 residues. Per germline, CDR1 MDHEN and CDR2 SYDVKM. For the CDR3, the DNA is TGTGCCAGCAGTTTGGGGGGGGCGAACGAAAAACTGTTTTTT. It is translated as CASSLGGANEKLFF.

This sequence joins TRBV11-2 and TRBJ2-2, with D uncertain. The V gene lost 5 bases and the J gene lost 2 bases, with 6 bases spanning the gap. Germline-derived CDR1 and CDR2 are SGHAT and FQNNGV. This CDR3 contains 13 residues. Here the CDR3 DNA reads TGTGCCAGCAGCCCCTCCAACACCGGGGAGCTGTTTTTT. This gives the protein CASSPSNTGELFF.

The gene calls are TRBV19 and TRBJ1-2; D perhaps matches TRBD1 (6 bases). Trimming removed 3 bases at V and 4 bases at J, with 21 bases between. This CDR3 has 17 residues. The V gene's germline CDR1 is LNHDA and CDR2 SQIVND (reference sequence). This CDR3 is CASSMDWGGPYLYGYTF. The CDR3 DNA is TGTGCCAGTAGTATGGATTGGGGGGGGCCCTACCTCTATGGCTACACCTTC.

This chain joins TRBV5-5 and TRBJ1-2; D perhaps matches TRBD1 (5 bases). The CDR3 extends over 16 amino acids. Between the trimmed V and J ends, which lost 0 bases and 2 bases, there was a span of 14 bases. CDR1 is SGHKS, CDR2 YYEKEE, per germline (reference sequence). The chain's CDR3 is CASSLDSTDYNYGYTF. In nucleotides, the CDR3 is TGTGCCAGCAGCTTGGATTCGACAGATTACAACTATGGCTACACCTTC.

CDR3: CASSLQLEQFF. For the CDR3, the DNA is TGTGCCAGCAGCTTACAACTGGAGCAGTTCTTC. The chain combines TRBV5-6 with TRBJ2-1; D call uncertain. The germline CDR1 and CDR2 sequences are SGHDT and YYEEEE. Trimming shortened V by 2 bases and J by 10 bases, and 7 bases separated the two germline ends. The CDR3 has 11 amino acids.

The chain joins TRBV5-7 to TRBJ2-7; 8 bases align to TRBD1. TRBV5-7 is annotated as an ORF whose role is uncertain. With V trimmed by 3 bases and J by 4 bases, 9 bases remained unmatched. CDR3 size: 15 residues. The CDR3 is CASSWRQGPSYEQYF. The CDR3 coding sequence is TGTGCCAGCAGCTGGAGACAGGGGCCTTCTTACGAGCAGTACTTC.

About this clone itself: At the DNA level, this CDR3 is encoded by other sequences in the same sample as well. J is TRBJ2-5 and V is TRBV7-3, with D uncertain. Germline loops: CDR1 SGHTA, CDR2 FQGTGA. This CDR3 contains 13 residues. V shed 5 bases and J shed 1 base, with 8 bases lying between them. CDR3 nucleotide sequence: TGTGCCAGCAGCCCCCTATCCCAAGAGACCCAGTACTTC. This codes for CASSPLSQETQYF.

The gene calls are TRBV19 and TRBJ1-2; D is undetermined. Deletions cut 5 bases from V and 7 bases from J, with 14 bases between. Germline loops: CDR1 LNHDA, CDR2 SQIVND (reference sequence). This CDR3 is 13 amino acids long. The CDR3 loop is CASSLIEGGGYTF. As DNA, the CDR3 is TGTGCCAGTAGTCTCATCGAGGGTGGTGGCTACACCTTC.

The chain carries TRBV21-1 and TRBJ2-1; the D call of TRBD2 is as the table states it, not checked on the DNA. TRBV21-1 is tagged as a pseudogene. The CDR3 runs 16 residues. The CDR3 protein is CASSKWQRGGRNEQFF. The CDR3 DNA follows: TGTGCCAGCAGCAAATGGCAGCGGGGGGGTCGGAATGAGCAGTTCTTC.

As for this clone: In the same sample, other DNA sequences code for this CDR3. As DNA, the CDR3 is TGTGCCATCAGCGACAGCTACGAGCAGTACTTC. Translation: CAISDSYEQYF. The chain employs TRBV10-3 and TRBJ2-7; the D gene is possibly TRBD1 (5 bases). V was trimmed by 6 bases and J by 3 bases, leaving 6 bases between them. The length of the CDR3 is 11 residues. Germline loops: CDR1 ENHRY, CDR2 SYGVKD.

The V and J genes are TRBV7-2 and TRBJ1-1, with unresolved D. The CDR3 extends over 13 amino acids. The germline V and J ends were trimmed by 5 bases and 3 bases, with 10 bases remaining between them. Germline values: CDR1 SGHTA, CDR2 FQGNSA. CDR3 loop: CASSEGWDTEAFF. The CDR3 nucleotides read TGTGCCAGCAGCGAAGGTTGGGACACTGAAGCTTTCTTT.

This clone has a single count. A junction end diverges from the germline sequence, so it may reflect a read error. The rearrangement links TRBV7-4 to TRBJ1-5; D is uncertain. There are 10 residues in the CDR3. Germline V lookup: CDR1 SGHVT, CDR2 SQSDAQ. The CDR3 nucleotides read TGTGCCAGCCAGAATCGGCCCCAGCATTTT. Residues: CASQNRPQHF.

The chain joins TRBV19 to TRBJ1-2; tentatively, D is TRBD1 (6 bases). There are 14 residues in the CDR3. The V and J ends lost 10 bases and 5 bases respectively, with 20 bases between them. Germline V gene data show CDR1 as LNHDA and CDR2 as SQIVND (reference sequence). CDR3 region: CAIQRAGGDYGYTF. The CDR3 DNA is TGTGCCATCCAACGAGCGGGGGGCGATTATGGCTACACCTTC.

The chain has TRBV7-3 and TRBJ1-2, with D tentatively TRBD1 (5 bases). V lost 4 bases to trimming and J lost 6 bases, with 12 bases between them. CDR1 SGHTA and CDR2 FQGTGA come from the germline V gene. The CDR3 sequence is 13 residues long. CDR3 in amino acids: CASSSGTANGYTF. The DNA for the CDR3 is TGTGCCAGCAGCTCAGGGACGGCAAATGGCTACACCTTC.

The chain couples TRBV5-5 to TRBJ1-2; weak D call: TRBD1 (5 bases). Germline CDR1 is SGHKS and CDR2 is YYEKEE (reference sequence). This CDR3 region has 14 residues. V was trimmed by 3 bases and J by 5 bases, leaving 14 bases between them. The CDR3 reads CASSWGEGGYGYTF. Here the CDR3 DNA reads TGTGCCAGCAGCTGGGGGGAAGGTGGATATGGCTACACCTTC.

CDR3 sequence: CASSPTRGRDEKLFF. The CDR3 nucleotides are TGTGCCAGCAGCCCCACGCGGGGACGAGATGAAAAACTGTTTTTT. The V and J genes are TRBV9 and TRBJ1-4; weak D call: TRBD1 (5 bases). Trimming cost V 4 bases and J 6 bases, with 16 bases left between them. Germline V gene lookup returns CDR1 SGDLS and CDR2 YYNGEE. This CDR3 has 15 amino acids. The entire variable domain, with the rest obtained from reference TRBV9 and TRBJ1-4, is as follows: DSGVTQTPKHLITATGQRVTLRCSPRSGDLSVYWYQQSLDQGLQFLIQYYNGEERAKGNILERFSAQQFPDLHSELNLSSLELGDSALYFCASSPTRGRDEKLFFGSGTQLSVL.

The V gene is TRBV7-8, the J gene TRBJ1-3; 8 positions agree with TRBD1. Looked up from germline, CDR1 is SGHVS and CDR2 is FQNEAQ. The CDR3 sequence is 14 residues long. The ends lost 3 bases at V and 4 bases at J; junction bases unmatched: 2. The CDR3 sequence: CASSFGQGGNTIYF. For the CDR3, the DNA is TGTGCCAGCAGCTTCGGACAGGGAGGAAACACCATATATTTT. Combining the CDR3 with reference TRBV7-8 and TRBJ1-3 gives the whole variable domain GAGVSQSPRYKVAKRGQDVALRCDPISGHVSLFWYQQALGQGPEFLTYFQNEAQLDKSGLPSDRFFAERPEGSVSTLKIQRTQQEDSAVYLCASSFGQGGNTIYFGEGSWLTVV.

The chain combines TRBV20-1 with TRBJ1-2, with 7 nucleotides matching TRBD1. V shed 5 bases, J shed 4 bases, and the junction held 1 base outside the gene matches. CDR3 size: 11 residues. Per germline, CDR1 DFQATT and CDR2 SNEGSKA (reference sequence). CDR3 sequence reads: CSAGDSYGYTF. In DNA form, the CDR3 reads TGCAGTGCTGGGGACAGCTATGGCTACACCTTC.

The chain carries TRBV3-1 (or the pseudogene TRBV3-2) and TRBJ1-5; a weak D match, TRBD1 (6 bases). V gave up 4 bases and J gave up 4 bases, with 8 bases separating them. This CDR3 comprises 13 residues. The germline V gene encodes CDR1 LGHDT and CDR2 YNNKEL (reference sequence). The CDR3 here is CASSRQENQPQHF. The CDR3 DNA reads as TGTGCCAGCAGCCGACAGGAAAATCAGCCCCAGCATTTT.

The chain combines TRBV4-1 with TRBJ1-1; D uncertain. Trimming pared 2 bases from V and 5 bases from J, leaving 9 bases between. Germline lookup yields CDR1 MGHRA and CDR2 YSYEKL. CDR3 size: 13 residues. CDR3 sequence: CASSQSGGTEAFF. CDR3 nucleotides: TGCGCCAGCAGCCAATCGGGTGGGACTGAAGCTTTCTTT.

The rearrangement joins TRBV7-9 to TRBJ2-7; 7 bases map to TRBD1. Per germline, CDR1 SEHNR and CDR2 FQNEAQ (reference sequence). CDR3 length: 15 residues. The trim removed 5 bases at V and 5 bases at J, leaving 12 bases unmatched. CDR3 nucleotide sequence: TGTGCCAGCAGCACTACCACAGGGGATAGGGACGAGCAGTACTTC. This encodes CASSTTTGDRDEQYF.

The genes are TRBV9 and TRBJ1-1, with D uncertain. CDR1 is SGDLS, CDR2 YYNGEE, per germline. The CDR3 runs to 13 residues. V was trimmed by 0 bases and J by 6 bases, leaving 9 bases between them. The CDR3, as DNA: TGTGCCAGCAGCGTAGAAGGTGGGTCTGAAGCTTTCTTT. Translating it yields CASSVEGGSEAFF.

The CDR3 coding sequence is TGTGCCAGCACTTTGGACAGCATAGAGACCCAGTACTTC. It codes for CASTLDSIETQYF. This sequence joins TRBV6-5 and TRBJ2-5; TRBD1 might be the D (6 bases). V was shortened by 7 bases and J by 4 bases, with 13 bases between the two germline ends. The CDR3 sequence is 13 residues long. The germline gives CDR1 MNHEY, CDR2 SVGAGI.

V usage is TRBV11-2 and J usage is TRBJ2-1; 10 bases match TRBD2. The CDR3 length is 16 residues. V trimming: 1 base; J trimming: 3 bases; junction bases outside the gene matches: 3. Germline CDR1 SGHAT, CDR2 FQNNGV. The CDR3 is CASSLVAGGVYNEQFF. CDR3 in DNA: TGTGCCAGCAGCTTAGTAGCGGGGGGCGTCTACAATGAGCAGTTCTTC.

The chain recombines TRBV4-2 with TRBJ1-1; D may be TRBD1 (6 bases). Germline CDR1 reads LGHNA; CDR2 reads YNFKEQ. This CDR3 is built from 15 residues. V lost 2 bases and J 3 bases, leaving 13 bases between the germline ends. CDR3 nucleotide sequence: TGTGCCAGCAGCCAATTCACAGGGCGGGACACTGAAGCTTTCTTT. This codes for CASSQFTGRDTEAFF.

This clone came up once. The chain combines TRBV18 with TRBJ1-6; 7 nucleotides match TRBD1. Trimming at V came to 0 bases and at J to 7 bases, leaving 6 bases not matched to a gene. Germline CDR1 KGHSH, CDR2 LQKENI. This CDR3 has 16 amino acids. The CDR3 nucleotides are TGTGCCAGCTCACCACCCGCGTCACAGGGGAATTCACCCCTCCACTTT. This gives the protein CASSPPASQGNSPLHF.

This chain links TRBV6-5 with TRBJ1-1; the match to TRBD1 covers 7 bases. The ends lost 6 bases at V and 1 base at J; junction bases unmatched: 2. This CDR3 region has 13 residues. From germline, CDR1 is MNHEY and CDR2 SVGAGI. In nucleotides, the CDR3 is TGTGCCAGCAGGGGACAGACGAACACTGAAGCTTTCTTT. Translation gives CASRGQTNTEAFF.

The chain links TRBV2 to TRBJ2-1; 12 bases fit TRBD2. Losses at the gene ends were 7 bases for V and 6 bases for J; bases not matched to a gene: 13. This CDR3 spans 17 amino acids. The germline CDR1 and CDR2 sequences are SNHLY and FYNNEI. The CDR3 DNA reads TGTGCCAGCACCCCCTTAGGAGGACTAGCGGGGTTCAATGAGCAGTTCTTC. This encodes CASTPLGGLAGFNEQFF.

The chain recombines TRBV14 with TRBJ2-5; unclear D gene. The CDR3 runs 15 residues. The germline V and J ends were trimmed by 1 base and 5 bases, with 14 bases remaining between them. Germline CDR1 and CDR2: SGHDN and FVKESK. CDR3 DNA sequence: TGTGCCAGCAGCCAAGCCTGGCTGGGATCGGAGACCCAGTACTTC. Translation: CASSQAWLGSETQYF. Variable domain in full (rest from reference TRBV14 and TRBJ2-5): EAGVTQFPSHSVIEKGQTVTLRCDPISGHDNLYWYRRVMGKEIKFLLHFVKESKQDESGMPNNRFLAERTGGTYSTLKVQPAELEDSGVYFCASSQAWLGSETQYFGPGTRLLVL.

Comments on this clone: This specimen includes other DNA sequences encoding the same CDR3. This chain uses TRBV7-3 with TRBJ2-3; no reliable D call. The CDR3 consists of 15 residues. Germline CDR1 reads SGHTA; CDR2 reads FQGTGA. V lost 5 bases to trimming and J lost 0 bases, with 12 bases between them. The CDR3 loop is CASSPGGPSTDTQYF. Here the CDR3 DNA reads TGTGCCAGCAGCCCCGGCGGTCCTAGCACAGATACGCAGTATTTT.

In this sample, this clone turned up once. Relative to the germline gene, one junction end is altered; a read error may explain this. Here the CDR3 reads CAFRGDLNYGYTF. CDR3 sequence (DNA): TGTGCCTTCAGGGGAGACCTTAACTATGGCTACACCTTC. This chain links TRBV10-3 with TRBJ1-2, with D tentatively TRBD1 (6 bases). Germline V lookup: CDR1 ENHRY, CDR2 SYGVKD. The CDR3 loop spans 13 amino acids.

V and J are TRBV27 and TRBJ1-2; the match to TRBD1 covers 7 bases. The J segment lost 8 bases and the V segment lost 4 bases, leaving 13 bases of the junction unmatched. The CDR3 covers 15 residues. Germline CDR1 and CDR2: MNHEY and SMNVEV (reference sequence). In nucleotides, the CDR3 is TGTGCCAGCAGTTCTCTCGGGACAGACCCCCCGGGCTACACCTTC. Protein: CASSSLGTDPPGYTF.